This T cell receptor (beta chain) was found in a study of regulatory T cells in long-lasting Graves disease. Findings and limits, study-wide: With a small sample size, accuracy may have been reduced.

Comment on this clonotype: Antigen: not known.

The time point is: persistent/refractory GD, antithyroid drugs over 5 years with positive TRAb. The TCR library was prepared using RNA isolated from PBMCs. The authors built TCR beta libraries using iRepertoire HTBI primers and Arm-PCR of CDR3 regions. Each CDR3 protein is one row after TCRdb ran MiXCR on the multiplex PCR reads. The sample carries approximately 290,000 distinct CDR3 sequences, around a fifth recorded once. Specimen: peripheral blood mononuclear cells (PBMCs), collected when the disease was refractory, from a patient treated with antithyroid drugs. This clonotype was sampled from a female donor with Graves disease.

CDR3 in DNA: TGTGCCAGCAGCTTAGATGGAGTGGAAGCTTTCTTT. Amino acid sequence: CASSLDGVEAFF. The chain is built from TRBV7-3 and TRBJ1-1, with D unclear. Trimming removed 2 bases at V and 8 bases at J, with 9 bases between. The V gene's germline CDR1 is SGHTA and CDR2 FQGTGA. The CDR3 has 12 residues.